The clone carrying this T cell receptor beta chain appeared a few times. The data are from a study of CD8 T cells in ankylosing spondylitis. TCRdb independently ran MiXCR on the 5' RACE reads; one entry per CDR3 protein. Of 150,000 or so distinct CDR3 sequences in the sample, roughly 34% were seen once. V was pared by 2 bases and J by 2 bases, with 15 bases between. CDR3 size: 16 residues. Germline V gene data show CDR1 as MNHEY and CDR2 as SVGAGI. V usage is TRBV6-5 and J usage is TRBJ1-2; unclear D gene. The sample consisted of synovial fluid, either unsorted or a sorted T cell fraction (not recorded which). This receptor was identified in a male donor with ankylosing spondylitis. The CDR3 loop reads CASSYGPSSGNYGYTF. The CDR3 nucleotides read TGTGCCAGCAGTTACGGCCCAAGCTCGGGGAACTATGGCTACACCTTC.